This T cell receptor beta chain was documented in a study of OX40 agonist ivuxolimab in advanced cancers. Notes on the study in general: Averaging showed that CD8+ T cells had more expanded clones than CD4+ did.

V lost 2 bases to trimming and J lost 4 bases; unmatched junction nucleotides: 2. The CDR3 spans 15 residues. CDR1 is MGHRA, CDR2 YSYEKL, per germline. The repertoire was sequenced with immunoSEQ multiplex PCR; TCRdb's copy has only in-frame clones and lacks some. The data contain just under 65,000 clones, 91% of them singletons. The cohort excluded patients with autoimmune disease history or systemic immunosuppression. This clone was counted once. Antigen specificity is unknown. This clonotype was sampled from an adult with an advanced solid tumor such as melanoma, head and neck, liver or kidney cancer. The specimen comprised CD4+ or CD8+ T cells sorted from blood, sampled in a trial of the OX40 agonist ivuxolimab. This sequence joins TRBV4-1 and TRBJ1-4; 9 bases align to TRBD1. CDR3 amino acids: CASSQPGQGNEKLFF. The DNA of the CDR3 is TGCGCCAGCAGCCAACCGGGACAGGGTAATGAAAAACTGTTTTTT.